Listed below are T cell receptor beta chains from one sample, sequenced in a study of long-term antiretroviral therapy in people with HIV. Profiled with immunoSEQ multiplex PCR; TCRdb holds only in-frame clones, not every one. The sample yields about 25,000 clones, around three quarters seen once. The specimen comprised unsorted PBMCs, sampled 0.5 years after starting antiretroviral therapy. The receptors were sampled from a woman in her thirties or forties with HIV. The CDR3 runs from the conserved cysteine through the conserved F or W. The D gene is left open where the match is weak. Not every row has a clone size; where given, it reads once, few, many or a size class.

abundance	d_gene	v_gene	j_gene	CDR3nt	CDR3aa
NA	NA	TRBV2	TRBJ1-2	TGTGCCAGCAGGGCGGGGGGAATAGTTGGCTACACCTTC	CASRAGGIVGYTF
NA	NA	TRBV20-1	TRBJ1-2	TGCAGTGCCGATCCTAACTATGGCTACACCTTC	CSADPNYGYTF
NA	TRBD2	TRBV6-6	TRBJ2-7	TGTGCCAGCACCAACAGGCGGGGGGGCTCCTACGAGCAGTACTTC	CASTNRRGGSYEQYF
NA	NA	TRBV11-2	TRBJ1-1	TGTGCCAGCAGCTTAGAGTTGGGTACGAACACTGAAGCTTTCTTT	CASSLELGTNTEAFF
NA	TRBD2	TRBV4-3	TRBJ2-7	TGCGCCAGCAGCCAAGATAGCGGGGCAGGCTACGAGCAGTACTTC	CASSQDSGAGYEQYF
NA	NA	TRBV25-1	TRBJ1-2	TGTGCCAGCAGTGGGGCTAACTATGGCTACACCTTC	CASSGANYGYTF
NA	NA	TRBV7-9	TRBJ2-7	TGTGCCAGCAGCTTATCGTCTCAGAGATTCTACGAGCAGTACTTC	CASSLSSQRFYEQYF
NA	TRBD1	TRBV7-9	TRBJ1-1	TGTGCCAGCCAGGGACAGTGGAACACTGAAGCTTTCTTT	CASQGQWNTEAFF
NA	NA	TRBV6-5	TRBJ1-6	TGTGCCAGCAGTTACTCGAGGCAGGGTGATTCACCCCTCCACTTT	CASSYSRQGDSPLHF
NA	NA	TRBV27	TRBJ1-3	TGTGCCAGCAGTCTAGGACCCTCTGGAAACACCATATATTTT	CASSLGPSGNTIYF
NA	NA	TRBV10-3	TRBJ2-1	TGTGCCATCAGTGAGTCAAGGGGTGTCAATGAGCAGTTCTTC	CAISESRGVNEQFF
NA	TRBD2	TRBV5-4	TRBJ2-7	TGTGCCAGCAGCCCCGGACTAGCGGGCTCCTACGAGCAGTACTTC	CASSPGLAGSYEQYF
NA	TRBD2	TRBV27	TRBJ2-7	TGTGCCAGCAGTCCTGAGACTAGCGGGGGGTTTTCACTTGTCTACGAGCAGTACTTC	CASSPETSGGFSLVYEQYF
few	NA	TRBV5-1	TRBJ2-3	TGCGCCAGCAGCGTGAGGGCAGGGACAGATACGCAGTATTTT	CASSVRAGTDTQYF
NA	TRBD2	TRBV7-9	TRBJ2-5	TGTGCCAGCAGCGCCCGGACGGGGGGGGAGACCCAGTACTTC	CASSARTGGETQYF
NA	TRBD2	TRBV7-7	TRBJ2-1	TGTGCCAGCAGCCCGACGGGGGGGGGCGGGTACAATGAGCAGTTCTTC	CASSPTGGGGYNEQFF
NA	TRBD1	TRBV7-2	TRBJ1-4	TGTGCCAGCAGCGCCCCTTTACAGGGGGGCGAGTCCCGAGAAAAACTGTTTTTT	CASSAPLQGGESREKLFF
NA	NA	TRBV9	TRBJ1-5	TGTGCCAGCAGCGTAGGACTAAATAGCAATCAGCCCCAGCATTTT	CASSVGLNSNQPQHF
NA	NA	TRBV6-6	TRBJ2-4	TGTGCCAGCAGTTTTCCCTTAGCCAAAAACATTCAGTACTTC	CASSFPLAKNIQYF
NA	NA	TRBV18	TRBJ2-7	TGTGCCAGCTCACCACCGTCATGGCGGGGCGAGTACATGAGCTCCTACGAGCAGTACTTC	CASSPPSWRGEYMSSYEQYF
once	TRBD1	TRBV6-1	TRBJ1-3	TGTGCCAGCAGAAGGGACAGTTCTGGAAACACCATATATTTT	CASRRDSSGNTIYF
NA	NA	TRBV5-8	TRBJ2-5	TGTGCCAGCAGCTCAGGACCCGGGAACCAAGAGACCCAGTACTTC	CASSSGPGNQETQYF
NA	NA	TRBV7-9	TRBJ1-1	TGTGCCAGCAGCCACACCACTGTGGATGCTTTCTTT	CASSHTTVDAFF
few	TRBD1	TRBV7-3	TRBJ1-1	TGTGCCAGCAGCCGGACAGGGCAGAACACTGAAGCTTTCTTT	CASSRTGQNTEAFF
NA	NA	TRBV19	TRBJ1-6	TGTGCCAGTAGTATTGGTGCAGGGAATGTGCCCCTCCACTTT	CASSIGAGNVPLHF
NA	NA	TRBV11-1	TRBJ1-1	TGTGCCAGCAGCTTAAATGCGGGGGATGAAGCTTTCTTT	CASSLNAGDEAFF
few	NA	TRBV19	TRBJ2-7	TGTGCCAGTAGCGGAGAACTCAGAGGGGAGCAGTACTTC	CASSGELRGEQYF
few	TRBD1	TRBV7-8	TRBJ1-1	TGTGCCAGCAGCTTAAGGGGGACAGGGGATACTGAAGCTTTCTTT	CASSLRGTGDTEAFF
NA	NA	TRBV6-6	TRBJ2-7	TGTGCCAGCAGTCACAGTGGACAAGTCTACGAGCAGTACTTC	CASSHSGQVYEQYF
NA	NA	TRBV5-4	TRBJ2-1	TGTGCCAGCAGCCTCGCCACGCCGAATGAGCAGTTCTTC	CASSLATPNEQFF
NA	TRBD1	TRBV10-3	TRBJ1-6	TGTGCCATCAGGTCGGGACAGAATAATTCACCCCTCCACTTT	CAIRSGQNNSPLHF
once	TRBD1	TRBV19	TRBJ2-7	TGTGCCAGTAGTATAAGTACAGGGGGCGAGTACGAGCAGTACTTC	CASSISTGGEYEQYF
once	NA	TRBV27	TRBJ2-7	TGTGCCAGCAGTTTTTTCGACAACTCCTACGAGCAGTACTTC	CASSFFDNSYEQYF
NA	NA	TRBV29-1	TRBJ2-5	TGCAGCGTTTGGAACAGGGATATAGAGACCCAGTACTTC	CSVWNRDIETQYF
once	NA	TRBV28	TRBJ2-7	TGTGCCAGCAGTCCATCGGGAAGCCCCCCCTACGAGCAGTACTTC	CASSPSGSPPYEQYF
few	NA	TRBV27	TRBJ1-3	TGTGCCAGCAGTTTGCGCGGAACGGGTGGAAACACCATATATTTT	CASSLRGTGGNTIYF
NA	TRBD2	TRBV2	TRBJ2-3	TGTGCCAGCAGTCGAGCTAGCGGGGGGGGAAATACGCAGTATTTT	CASSRASGGGNTQYF
few	NA	TRBV5-1	TRBJ2-7	TGCGCCAGCGCGTCGGCACAGGACCTCTACGAGCAGTACTTC	CASASAQDLYEQYF
few	TRBD1	TRBV19	TRBJ2-7	TGTGCCACGACCGGGACAGGCTACGAGCAGTACTTC	CATTGTGYEQYF
NA	NA	TRBV7-2	TRBJ1-3	TGTGCCAGCTCCCGAACCGGCTGGGCAGGAAACACCATATATTTT	CASSRTGWAGNTIYF